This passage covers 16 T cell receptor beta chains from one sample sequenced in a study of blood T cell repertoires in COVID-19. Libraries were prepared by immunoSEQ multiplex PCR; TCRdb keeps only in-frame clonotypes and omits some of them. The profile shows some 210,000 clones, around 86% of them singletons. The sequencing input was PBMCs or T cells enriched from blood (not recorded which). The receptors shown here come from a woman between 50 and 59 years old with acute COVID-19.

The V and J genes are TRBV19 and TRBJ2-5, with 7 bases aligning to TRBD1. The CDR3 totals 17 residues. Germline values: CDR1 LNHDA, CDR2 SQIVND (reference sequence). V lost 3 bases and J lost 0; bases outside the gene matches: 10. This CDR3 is CASSMYSGTAYQETQYF. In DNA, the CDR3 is TGTGCCAGTAGTATGTACTCCGGGACAGCTTACCAAGAGACCCAGTACTTC.

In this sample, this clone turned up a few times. CDR3 DNA: TGTGCCAGCAGTAACGGGGGGTCCGGCACAGATACGCAGTATTTT. Its translation is CASSNGGSGTDTQYF. The chain has TRBV28 and TRBJ2-3; 7 bases match TRBD2. The CDR3 sequence is 15 residues long. CDR1 is MDHEN, CDR2 SYDVKM, per germline. Trimming took 5 bases from V and 1 from J; bases not matched to a gene: 6. Supplemented by reference TRBV28 and TRBJ2-3, the full variable domain reads DVKVTQSSRYLVKRTGEKVFLECVQDMDHENMFWYRQDPGLGLRLIYFSYDVKMKEKGDIPEGYSVSREKKERFSLILESASTNQTSMYLCASSNGGSGTDTQYFGPGTRLTVL.

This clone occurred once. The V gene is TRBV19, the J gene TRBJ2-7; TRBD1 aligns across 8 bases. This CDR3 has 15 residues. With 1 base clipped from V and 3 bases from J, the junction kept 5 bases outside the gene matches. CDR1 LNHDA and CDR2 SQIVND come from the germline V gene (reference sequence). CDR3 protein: CASSIAAGGFYEQYF. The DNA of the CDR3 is TGTGCCAGTAGTATAGCGGCAGGGGGCTTCTACGAGCAGTACTTC.

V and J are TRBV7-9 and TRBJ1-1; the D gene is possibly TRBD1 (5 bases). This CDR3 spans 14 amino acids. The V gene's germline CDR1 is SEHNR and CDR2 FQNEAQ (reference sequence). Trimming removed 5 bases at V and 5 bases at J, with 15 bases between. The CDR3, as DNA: TGTGCCAGCAGCCCGAATCAACGGGGGACTGAAGCTTTCTTT. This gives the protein CASSPNQRGTEAFF.

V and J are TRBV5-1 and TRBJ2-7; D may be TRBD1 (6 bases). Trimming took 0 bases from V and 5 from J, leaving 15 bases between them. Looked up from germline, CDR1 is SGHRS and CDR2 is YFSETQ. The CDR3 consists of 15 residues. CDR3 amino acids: CASSLGDTSRDEQYF. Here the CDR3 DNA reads TGCGCCAGCAGCTTGGGGGACACGTCTCGGGACGAGCAGTACTTC.

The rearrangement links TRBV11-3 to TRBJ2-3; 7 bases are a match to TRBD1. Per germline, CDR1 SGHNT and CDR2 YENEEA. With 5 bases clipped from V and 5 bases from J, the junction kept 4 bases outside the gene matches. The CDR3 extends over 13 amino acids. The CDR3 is CASSTGAGDTQYF. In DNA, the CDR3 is TGTGCCAGCAGCACAGGGGCGGGAGATACGCAGTATTTT.

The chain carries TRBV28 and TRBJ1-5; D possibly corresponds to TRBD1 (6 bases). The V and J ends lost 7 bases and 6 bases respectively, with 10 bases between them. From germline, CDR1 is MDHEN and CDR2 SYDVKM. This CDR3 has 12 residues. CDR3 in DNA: TGTGCCAGCATCACAGGGTTTCAGCCCCAGCATTTT. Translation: CASITGFQPQHF.

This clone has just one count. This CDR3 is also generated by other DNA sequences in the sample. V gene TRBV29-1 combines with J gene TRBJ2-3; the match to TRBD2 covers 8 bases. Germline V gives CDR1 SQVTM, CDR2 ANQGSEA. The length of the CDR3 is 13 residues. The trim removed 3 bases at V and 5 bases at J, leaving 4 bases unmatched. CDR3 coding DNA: TGCAGCGTTGACGGGGGGGACGGAGATACGCAGTATTTT. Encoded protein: CSVDGGDGDTQYF.

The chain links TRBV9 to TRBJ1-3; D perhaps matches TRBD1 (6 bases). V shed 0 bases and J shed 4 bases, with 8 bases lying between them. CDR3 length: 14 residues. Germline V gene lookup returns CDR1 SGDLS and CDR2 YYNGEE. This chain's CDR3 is CASSVGGQGNTIYF. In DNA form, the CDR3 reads TGTGCCAGCAGCGTAGGCGGACAGGGAAACACCATATATTTT.

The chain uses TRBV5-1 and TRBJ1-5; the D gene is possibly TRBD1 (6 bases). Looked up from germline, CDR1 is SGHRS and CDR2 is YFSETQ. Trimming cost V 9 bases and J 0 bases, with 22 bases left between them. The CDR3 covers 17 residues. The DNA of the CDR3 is TGCGCCACTACAGTAACGTCGACAGGATCTAGCAATCAGCCCCAGCATTTT. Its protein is CATTVTSTGSSNQPQHF.

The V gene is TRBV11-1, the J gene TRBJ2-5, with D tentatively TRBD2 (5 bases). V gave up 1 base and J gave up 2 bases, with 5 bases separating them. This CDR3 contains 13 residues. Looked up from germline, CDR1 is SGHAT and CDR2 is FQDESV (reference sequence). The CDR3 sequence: CASSLGLQETQYF. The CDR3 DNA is TGTGCCAGCAGCTTAGGACTACAAGAGACCCAGTACTTC.

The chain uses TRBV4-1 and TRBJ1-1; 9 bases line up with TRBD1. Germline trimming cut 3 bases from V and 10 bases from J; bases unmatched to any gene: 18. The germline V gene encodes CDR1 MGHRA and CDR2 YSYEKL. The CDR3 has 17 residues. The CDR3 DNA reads TGCGCCAGCAGCCATCTTGGGGACCCGACAGGGGGGCGGGGAGCTTTCTTT. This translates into CASSHLGDPTGGRGAFF.

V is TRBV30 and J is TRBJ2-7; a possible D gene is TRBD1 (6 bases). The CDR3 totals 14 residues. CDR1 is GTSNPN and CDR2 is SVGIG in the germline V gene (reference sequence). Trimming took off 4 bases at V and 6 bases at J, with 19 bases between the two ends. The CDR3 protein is CAWTQGSPLGEQYF. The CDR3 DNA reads TGTGCCTGGACTCAGGGGAGCCCACTAGGCGAGCAGTACTTC.

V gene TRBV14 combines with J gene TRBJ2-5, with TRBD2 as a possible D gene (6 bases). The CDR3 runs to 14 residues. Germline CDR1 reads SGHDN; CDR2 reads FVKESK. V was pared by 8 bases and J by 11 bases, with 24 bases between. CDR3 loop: CASGHTGGWNSQYF. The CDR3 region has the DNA TGTGCCAGCGGGCATACTGGAGGGTGGAACAGTCAGTACTTC.

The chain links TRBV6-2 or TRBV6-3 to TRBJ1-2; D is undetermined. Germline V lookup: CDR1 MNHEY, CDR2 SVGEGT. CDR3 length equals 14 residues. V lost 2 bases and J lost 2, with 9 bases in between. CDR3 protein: CASSYATENYGYTF. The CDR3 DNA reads TGTGCCAGCAGTTACGCAACAGAGAACTATGGCTACACCTTC.

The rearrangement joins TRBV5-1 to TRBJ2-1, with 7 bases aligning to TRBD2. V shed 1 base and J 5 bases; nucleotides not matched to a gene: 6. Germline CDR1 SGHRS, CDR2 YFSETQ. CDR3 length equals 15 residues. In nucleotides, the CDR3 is TGCGCCAGCAGCTTGAGGGCAGGGAGGGACAATGAGCAGTTCTTC. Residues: CASSLRAGRDNEQFF.